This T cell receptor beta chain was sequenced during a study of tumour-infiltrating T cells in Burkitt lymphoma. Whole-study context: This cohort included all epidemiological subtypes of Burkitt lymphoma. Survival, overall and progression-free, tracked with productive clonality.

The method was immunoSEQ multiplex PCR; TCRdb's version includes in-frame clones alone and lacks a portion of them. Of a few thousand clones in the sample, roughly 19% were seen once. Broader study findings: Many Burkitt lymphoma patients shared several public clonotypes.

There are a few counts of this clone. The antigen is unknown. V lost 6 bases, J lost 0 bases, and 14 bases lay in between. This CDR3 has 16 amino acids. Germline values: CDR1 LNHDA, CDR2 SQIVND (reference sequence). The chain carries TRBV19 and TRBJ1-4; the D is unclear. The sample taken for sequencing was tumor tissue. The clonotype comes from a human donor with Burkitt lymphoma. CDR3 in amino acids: CASRQGSFATNEKLFF. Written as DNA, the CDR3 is TGTGCCAGTAGACAAGGCAGCTTTGCAACTAATGAAAAACTGTTTTTT.